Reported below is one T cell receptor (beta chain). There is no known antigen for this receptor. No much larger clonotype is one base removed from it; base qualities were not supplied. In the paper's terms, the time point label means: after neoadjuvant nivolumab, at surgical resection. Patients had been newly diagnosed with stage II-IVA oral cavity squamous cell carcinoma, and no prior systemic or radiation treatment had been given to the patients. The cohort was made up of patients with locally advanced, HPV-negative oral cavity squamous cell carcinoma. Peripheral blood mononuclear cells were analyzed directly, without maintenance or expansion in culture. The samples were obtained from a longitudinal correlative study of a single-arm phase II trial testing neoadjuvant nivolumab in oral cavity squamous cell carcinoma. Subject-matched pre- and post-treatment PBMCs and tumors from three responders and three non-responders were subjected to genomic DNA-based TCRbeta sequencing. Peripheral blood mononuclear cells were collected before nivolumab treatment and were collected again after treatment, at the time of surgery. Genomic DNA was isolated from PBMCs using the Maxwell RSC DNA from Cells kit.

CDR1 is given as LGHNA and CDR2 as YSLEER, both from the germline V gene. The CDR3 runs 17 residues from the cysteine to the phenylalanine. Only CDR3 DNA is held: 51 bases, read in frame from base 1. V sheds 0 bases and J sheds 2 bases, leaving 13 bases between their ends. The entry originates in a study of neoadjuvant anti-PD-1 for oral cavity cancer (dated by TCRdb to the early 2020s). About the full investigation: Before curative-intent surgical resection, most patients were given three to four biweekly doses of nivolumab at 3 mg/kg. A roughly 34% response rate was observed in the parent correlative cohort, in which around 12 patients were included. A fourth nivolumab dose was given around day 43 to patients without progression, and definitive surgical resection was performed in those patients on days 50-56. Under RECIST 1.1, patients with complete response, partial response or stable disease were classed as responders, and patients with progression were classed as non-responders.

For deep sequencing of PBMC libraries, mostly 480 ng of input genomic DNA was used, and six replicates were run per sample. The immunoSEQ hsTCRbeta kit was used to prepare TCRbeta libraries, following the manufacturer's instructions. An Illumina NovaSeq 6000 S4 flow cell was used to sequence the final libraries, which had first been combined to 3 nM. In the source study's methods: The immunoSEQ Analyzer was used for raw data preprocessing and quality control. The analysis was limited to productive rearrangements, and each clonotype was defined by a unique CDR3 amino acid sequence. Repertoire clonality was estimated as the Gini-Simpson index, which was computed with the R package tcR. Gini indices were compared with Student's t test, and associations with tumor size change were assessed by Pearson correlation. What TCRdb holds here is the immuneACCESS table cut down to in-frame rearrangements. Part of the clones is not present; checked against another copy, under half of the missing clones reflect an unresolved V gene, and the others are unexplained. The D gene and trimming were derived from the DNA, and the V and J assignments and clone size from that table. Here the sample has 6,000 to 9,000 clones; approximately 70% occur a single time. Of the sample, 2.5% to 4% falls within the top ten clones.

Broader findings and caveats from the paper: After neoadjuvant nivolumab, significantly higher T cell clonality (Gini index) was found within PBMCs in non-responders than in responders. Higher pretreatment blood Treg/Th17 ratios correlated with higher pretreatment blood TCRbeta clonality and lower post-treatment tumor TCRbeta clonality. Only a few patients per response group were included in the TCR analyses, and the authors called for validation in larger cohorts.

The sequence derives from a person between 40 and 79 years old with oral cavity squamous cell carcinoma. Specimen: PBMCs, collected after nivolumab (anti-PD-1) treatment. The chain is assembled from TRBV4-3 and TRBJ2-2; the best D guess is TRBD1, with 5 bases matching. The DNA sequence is TGCGCCAGCAGCCAAGATTCAGGGAAGGTAAACACCGGGGAGCTGTTTTTT. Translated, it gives CASSQDSGKVNTGELFF.